These 24 T cell receptor beta chains were all obtained from the same sample, sequenced in a study of shared clonotypes between healthy human individuals (dated by TCRdb to 2020 to 2021). Library prep was done by the immunoSEQ multiplex PCR assay. TCRdb obtained this table from immuneACCESS and retained in-frame rearrangements with V and J assigned. These tables miss some clones; where compared with another copy, unresolved V genes account for less than half of the shortfall, and the remainder is unexplained. The sample table lists 450,000 to 500,000 clones, around four fifths of them with a count of one. Of the sample, about 12% is held by the ten largest clones. Sequencing was performed on PBMCs. The source of these receptors is a woman aged 40 to 50 in good health. Some clones in this sample may be carry-over from other donors' samples.

This clone was recorded a few times. The chain couples TRBV4-1 to TRBJ2-5, with 10 bases aligning to TRBD2. The length of the CDR3 is 17 residues. V trimming: 0 bases; J trimming: 2 bases; junction bases outside the gene matches: 6. In germline, CDR1 is MGHRA, CDR2 YSYEKL. CDR3 bases: TGCGCCAGCAGCCAAGATCGGACTAGCGGACTACAAGAGACCCAGTACTTC. This sequence encodes CASSQDRTSGLQETQYF.

This sequence joins TRBV5-1 and TRBJ2-2; TRBD1 matches 7 bases. The V and J ends lost 2 bases and 0 bases, in that order; junction bases with no gene match: 1. This CDR3 is 15 amino acids long. Germline loops: CDR1 SGHRS, CDR2 YFSETQ. CDR3 bases: TGCGCCAGCAGCTTTGACAGGGCGAACACCGGGGAGCTGTTTTTT. Its protein product is CASSFDRANTGELFF.

The chain is built from TRBV28 and TRBJ2-7, with TRBD1 matching over 7 bases. The CDR3 sequence is 14 residues long. Germline V gene data show CDR1 as MDHEN and CDR2 as SYDVKM. V gave up 3 bases and J gave up 0 bases; unmatched junction bases: 2. In DNA form, the CDR3 reads TGTGCCAGCAGTTTGAGGGGGCCCTCCTACGAGCAGTACTTC. It yields the protein CASSLRGPSYEQYF.

This chain links TRBV28 with TRBJ1-4; D ambiguous. V was shortened by 7 bases and J by 3 bases, with 9 bases between the two germline ends. The CDR3 extends over 13 amino acids. CDR1 is MDHEN, CDR2 SYDVKM, per germline. CDR3 loop: CASTRRSNEKLFF. In DNA form, the CDR3 reads TGTGCCAGCACTAGGCGGTCTAATGAAAAACTGTTTTTT. Full variable domain (outside the CDR3, taken from reference TRBV28 and TRBJ1-4): DVKVTQSSRYLVKRTGEKVFLECVQDMDHENMFWYRQDPGLGLRLIYFSYDVKMKEKGDIPEGYSVSREKKERFSLILESASTNQTSMYLCASTRRSNEKLFFGSGTQLSVL.

A single count supports this clone. Other DNA sequences in this sample translate to the same CDR3. The chain couples TRBV5-1 to TRBJ2-7; D unclear. Trimming shortened V by 0 bases and J by 7 bases, and 5 bases separated the two germline ends. From germline, CDR1 is SGHRS and CDR2 YFSETQ. This CDR3 comprises 11 residues. The CDR3 region is CASSLDGEQYF. In DNA form, the CDR3 reads TGCGCCAGCAGCTTGGATGGGGAGCAGTACTTC.

This chain links TRBV5-4 with TRBJ2-7, with 12 bases identical to TRBD2. V lost 2 bases and J lost 3; bases outside the gene matches: 6. The CDR3 is made up of 16 amino acids. The V gene's germline CDR1 is SGHNT and CDR2 YYREEE (reference sequence). The CDR3 nucleotides read TGTGCCAGCAGCTTAGGACTAGCGGGGCTCAGCTACGAGCAGTACTTC. This translates into CASSLGLAGLSYEQYF.

This chain links TRBV7-9 with TRBJ1-1; D might be TRBD1 (5 bases). The ends were cut back, 6 bases at V and 1 base at J, with 15 bases in the middle. From germline, CDR1 is SEHNR and CDR2 FQNEAQ (reference sequence). The CDR3 is 15 residues long. As DNA, the CDR3 is TGTGCCAGCAGTCACGACCTGCAGGGGAACACTGAAGCTTTCTTT. Translating gives CASSHDLQGNTEAFF.

The chain couples TRBV6-1 to TRBJ2-7; a possible D gene is TRBD1 (9 bases). In germline, CDR1 is MNHNS, CDR2 SASEGT. V was trimmed by 4 bases and J by 5 bases, leaving 30 bases between them. The CDR3 sequence is 19 residues long. In DNA, the CDR3 is TGTGCCAGCAGTGTGGGACAGGGATTCTCCGGGACTAGGGTCCACGAGCAGTACTTC. Its protein product is CASSVGQGFSGTRVHEQYF.

This clone was seen more than once but under ten times. The chain combines TRBV2 with TRBJ1-1; D gene uncertain. Germline loops: CDR1 SNHLY, CDR2 FYNNEI. This CDR3 has 11 amino acids. V lost 2 bases, J lost 10 bases, and 8 bases lay in between. The CDR3 coding sequence is TGTGCCAGCAGTGAATCGGATGGAGCTTTCTTT. Its translation: CASSESDGAFF.

The chain uses TRBV6-1 and TRBJ1-1; D unresolved. This CDR3 region has 14 residues. The germline V and J ends were trimmed by 0 bases and 4 bases, with 9 bases remaining between them. Germline CDR1 is MNHNS and CDR2 is SASEGT. CDR3 amino acids: CASSEATWRTEAFF. The CDR3 coding sequence is TGTGCCAGCAGTGAAGCCACATGGCGCACTGAAGCTTTCTTT.

This clone occurred a few times. The chain recombines TRBV6-6 with TRBJ2-7; 9 nucleotides line up with TRBD1. Germline V CDR1 and CDR2: MNHNY, SVGAGI (reference sequence). The CDR3 sequence is 15 residues long. The ends lost 2 bases at V and 3 bases at J; junction bases unmatched: 5. The CDR3 nucleotides are TGTGCCAGCAGTTACCTGGACAGGGGTATCTACGAGCAGTACTTC. The encoded protein is CASSYLDRGIYEQYF.

V gene TRBV4-1 combines with J gene TRBJ2-7; tentative D call: TRBD1 (6 bases). Per germline, CDR1 MGHRA and CDR2 YSYEKL. The length of the CDR3 is 15 residues. Trimming shortened V by 4 bases and J by 2 bases, and 15 bases separated the two germline ends. The chain's CDR3 is CASSLRTASAYEQYF. CDR3 sequence (DNA): TGCGCCAGCAGCCTTCGGACAGCCAGTGCCTACGAGCAGTACTTC.

J is TRBJ2-2 and V is TRBV10-3, with 9 bases identical to TRBD1. V lost 3 bases, J lost 3 bases, and 5 bases stayed unmatched. Germline lookup yields CDR1 ENHRY and CDR2 SYGVKD. CDR3 length: 16 residues. CDR3 nucleotides: TGTGCCATCAGTGAATGGACAGGGGTTCACACCGGGGAGCTGTTTTTT. Translating gives CAISEWTGVHTGELFF.

The chain carries TRBV10-2 and TRBJ2-5; 9 bases fit TRBD2. The J segment lost 6 bases and the V segment lost 0 bases, leaving 14 bases of the junction unmatched. The germline V gene has CDR1 WSHSY and CDR2 SAAADI. The CDR3 consists of 18 residues. The CDR3 nucleotides are TGCGCCAGCAGTGAGTCACCGATAGTAGCGGGAGCCAGTAAGACCCAGTACTTC. Amino acid sequence: CASSESPIVAGASKTQYF.

A single count supports this clone. V and J are TRBV7-9 and TRBJ1-2, with a weak D call TRBD1 (5 bases). The CDR3 consists of 14 residues. Germline CDR1 SEHNR, CDR2 FQNEAQ (reference sequence). The V end lost 1 base, the J end lost 8 bases, and 14 bases lay between the germline ends. The CDR3 DNA follows: TGTGCCAGCAGCTTAGAAGCAGGGTATAGCGGCTACACCTTC. It encodes CASSLEAGYSGYTF.

V usage is TRBV7-9 and J usage is TRBJ2-3, with 8 bases that match TRBD1. After removal of 3 bases from V and 5 bases from J, the junction contained 4 bases not matched to a gene. The germline CDR1 and CDR2 sequences are SEHNR and FQNEAQ (reference sequence). The length of the CDR3 is 14 residues. The CDR3 nucleotides are TGTGCCAGCAGCTTGGGACAGGTTCAAGATACGCAGTATTTT. Translation: CASSLGQVQDTQYF. The full variable domain, rest sourced from reference TRBV7-9 and TRBJ2-3, is DTGVSQNPRHKITKRGQNVTFRCDPISEHNRLYWYRQTLGQGPEFLTYFQNEAQLEKSRLLSDRFSAERPKGSFSTLEIQRTEQGDSAMYLCASSLGQVQDTQYFGPGTRLTVL.

CDR3 bases: TGTGCCAGCAGCTTAGGACAGATGAGCACAGATACGCAGTATTTT. The encoded protein is CASSLGQMSTDTQYF. The chain recombines TRBV11-2 with TRBJ2-3; tentative D call: TRBD1 (5 bases). Looked up from germline, CDR1 is SGHAT and CDR2 is FQNNGV. V gave up 1 base and J gave up 0 bases, with 8 bases separating them. The CDR3 contains 15 residues.

The gene calls are TRBV2 and TRBJ2-7; 10 bases map to TRBD2. Germline values: CDR1 SNHLY, CDR2 FYNNEI. Losses at the gene ends were 5 bases for V and 2 bases for J; bases not matched to a gene: 6. The CDR3 loop spans 15 amino acids. CDR3 in DNA: TGTGCCAGCAGTAGGACCAGCGGGAGGGCCTACGAGCAGTACTTC. Protein: CASSRTSGRAYEQYF.

The chain joins TRBV9 to TRBJ2-1, with D hard to call. The CDR3 sequence is 14 residues long. Germline CDR1 SGDLS, CDR2 YYNGEE. Trimming shortened V by 0 bases and J by 8 bases, and 12 bases separated the two germline ends. The CDR3 region has the DNA TGTGCCAGCAGCGTAGGCCCGGTCTTGGATGAGCAGTTCTTC. Residues: CASSVGPVLDEQFF.

This clone was detected once. This chain's CDR3 is CASSVAGQGSGANVLTF. CDR3 coding DNA: TGTGCCAGCAGCGTCGCGGGACAGGGATCTGGGGCCAACGTCCTGACTTTC. The chain has TRBV7-3 and TRBJ2-6, with 9 bases identical to TRBD1. With 5 bases clipped from V and 1 base from J, the junction kept 6 bases outside the gene matches. This CDR3 has 17 amino acids. CDR1 is SGHTA, CDR2 FQGTGA, per germline. Looking up the rest from reference TRBV7-3 and TRBJ2-6 gives the full variable domain: GAGVSQTPSNKVTEKGKYVELRCDPISGHTALYWYRQSLGQGPEFLIYFQGTGAADDSGLPNDRFFAVRPEGSVSTLKIQRTERGDSAVYLCASSVAGQGSGANVLTFGAGSRLTVL.

J is TRBJ2-7 and V is TRBV5-4; 8 positions agree with TRBD1. V lost 4 bases, J lost 0 bases, and 6 bases stayed unmatched. CDR1 SGHNT and CDR2 YYREEE come from the germline V gene (reference sequence). There are 15 residues in the CDR3. The CDR3 spells CASSTGQGFSYEQYF. CDR3 nucleotides: TGTGCCAGCAGCACCGGACAGGGCTTCTCCTACGAGCAGTACTTC.

The table lists this clone with a count of one. This chain links TRBV4-1 with TRBJ2-6, with D possibly being TRBD1 (6 bases). Deletions cut 4 bases from V and 0 bases from J, with 13 bases between. The CDR3 has 17 residues. Germline V gene sequence: CDR1 MGHRA, CDR2 YSYEKL. The CDR3 nucleotides read TGCGCCAGCAGCCCCCGGGACACTATCTCTGGGGCCAACGTCCTGACTTTC. This codes for CASSPRDTISGANVLTF.

The gene calls are TRBV11-2 and TRBJ2-5, with D possibly matching TRBD2 (6 bases). The germline V gene has CDR1 SGHAT and CDR2 FQNNGV. V lost 3 bases and J 2 bases, leaving 16 bases between the germline ends. This CDR3 comprises 16 residues. The CDR3 loop is CASSFSGSIFQETQYF. The CDR3 DNA sequence: TGTGCCAGCAGCTTTAGCGGAAGCATCTTTCAAGAGACCCAGTACTTC.

The chain couples TRBV11-2 to TRBJ1-4, with D possibly TRBD1 on 5 matching bases. This CDR3 has 14 residues. The germline V and J ends were trimmed by 5 bases and 8 bases, with 15 bases remaining between them. Germline loops: CDR1 SGHAT, CDR2 FQNNGV. This chain's CDR3 is CASSDTLGDEKLFF. The CDR3 coding sequence is TGTGCCAGCAGCGATACTTTAGGGGACGAAAAACTGTTTTTT.